This TCR beta chain was sequenced during a study of OX40 agonist ivuxolimab in advanced cancers. Broader study findings: CD4+ and CD8+ blood T cells expanded clonally by week 6 at 0.1 to 3.0 mg/kg. Partial responders at 0.1-3.0 mg/kg showed near-lowest clonal expansion.

Of note for this clone: Its target is unknown.

Per the germline V gene, CDR1 is MNHNY and CDR2 is SVGAGI (reference sequence). CDR3 length: 14 amino acids. J lost 5 bases, V lost 6 bases, and 7 bases had no gene match. With baseline, cycle 4 day 1, and cycle 7 day 1 as timepoints, blood was sampled. Only in-frame clones appear in the TCRdb table, and some are missing; sequencing was by immunoSEQ multiplex PCR. The sample lists about 84,000 clones; roughly 90% were seen once. This specimen was CD4+ or CD8+ T cells sorted from blood, taken in a trial of the OX40 agonist ivuxolimab. The chain carries TRBV6-6 and TRBJ2-5; TRBD2 aligns across 9 bases. This clonotype originated in an adult with an advanced solid tumor such as melanoma, head and neck, liver or kidney cancer. The CDR3 loop reads CASSQTSGQETQYF. For the CDR3, the DNA is TGTGCCAGCAGCCAGACTAGCGGCCAGGAGACCCAGTACTTC.